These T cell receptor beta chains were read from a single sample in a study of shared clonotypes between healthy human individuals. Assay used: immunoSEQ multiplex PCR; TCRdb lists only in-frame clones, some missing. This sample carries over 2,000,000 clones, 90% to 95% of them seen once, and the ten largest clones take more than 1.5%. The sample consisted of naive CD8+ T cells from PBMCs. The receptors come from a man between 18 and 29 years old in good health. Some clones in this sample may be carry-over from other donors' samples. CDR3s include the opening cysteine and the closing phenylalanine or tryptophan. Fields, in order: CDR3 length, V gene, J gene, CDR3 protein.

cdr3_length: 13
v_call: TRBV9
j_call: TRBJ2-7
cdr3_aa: CASSVGPGDEQYF

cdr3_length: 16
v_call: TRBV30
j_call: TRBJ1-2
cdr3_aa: CAFFPISDLPAHGYTF

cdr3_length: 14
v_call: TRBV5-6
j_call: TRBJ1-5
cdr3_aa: CASSLYLSQQPQHF

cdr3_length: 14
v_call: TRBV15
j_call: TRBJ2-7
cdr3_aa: CATSRGSGIDEQYF

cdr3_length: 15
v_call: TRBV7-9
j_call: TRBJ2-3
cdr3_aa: CASSSPTSGGDTQYF

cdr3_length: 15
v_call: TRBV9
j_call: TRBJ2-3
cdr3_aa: CASSARPGESDTQYF

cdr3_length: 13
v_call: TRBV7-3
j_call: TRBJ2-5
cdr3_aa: CASSSSRGETQYF

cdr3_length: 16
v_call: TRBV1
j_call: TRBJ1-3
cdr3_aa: CTSSQGTGTSGNTIYF

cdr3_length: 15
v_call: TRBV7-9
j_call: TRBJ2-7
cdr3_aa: CASSPGTGWSYEQYF

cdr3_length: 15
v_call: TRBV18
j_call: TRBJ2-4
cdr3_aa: CASSQGLGSKNIQYF

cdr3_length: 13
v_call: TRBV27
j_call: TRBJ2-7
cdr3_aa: CASSLQGPNEQYF

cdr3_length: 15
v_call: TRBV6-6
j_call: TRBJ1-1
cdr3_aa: CASSTGHPLNTEAFF

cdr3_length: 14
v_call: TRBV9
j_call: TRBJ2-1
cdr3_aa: CASSAPGPYNEQFF

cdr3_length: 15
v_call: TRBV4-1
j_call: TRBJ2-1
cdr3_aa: CASSQDLRNGNEQFF

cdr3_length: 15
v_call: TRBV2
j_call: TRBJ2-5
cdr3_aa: CASTSGGTVQETQYF

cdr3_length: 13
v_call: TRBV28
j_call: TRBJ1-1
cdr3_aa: CASSPTGNTEAFF

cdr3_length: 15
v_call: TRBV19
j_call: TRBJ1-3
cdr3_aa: CASSIDRSSGNTIYF

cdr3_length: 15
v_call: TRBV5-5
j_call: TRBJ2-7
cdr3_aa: CASSLAEQGANEQYF

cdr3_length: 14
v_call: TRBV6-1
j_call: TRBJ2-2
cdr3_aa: CASEAGHNTGELFF

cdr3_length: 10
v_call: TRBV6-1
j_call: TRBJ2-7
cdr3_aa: CASKGYEQYF

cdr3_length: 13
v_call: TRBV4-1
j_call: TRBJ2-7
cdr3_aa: CASSVGPTYEQYF

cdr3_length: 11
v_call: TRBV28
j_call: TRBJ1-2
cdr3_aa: CAWGSAYGYTF

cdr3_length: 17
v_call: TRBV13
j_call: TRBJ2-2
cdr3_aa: CASSDGRGQGNTGELFF

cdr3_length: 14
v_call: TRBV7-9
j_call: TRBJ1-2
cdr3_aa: CASGNRGRNYGYTF

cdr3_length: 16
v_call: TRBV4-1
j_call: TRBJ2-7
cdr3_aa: CASSQDPGTGAYEQYF

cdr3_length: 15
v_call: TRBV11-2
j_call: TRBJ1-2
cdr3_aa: CASSLTRALNYGYTF

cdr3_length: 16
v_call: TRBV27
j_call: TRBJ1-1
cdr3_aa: CASSLYEGVGNTEAFF